A selection of T cell receptor beta chains follows, all from one sample in a study of cytomegalovirus exposure and HLA in healthy donors. Profiled with immunoSEQ multiplex PCR; TCRdb holds only in-frame clones, not every one. The table has about 250,000 clones, roughly 84% seen once; the top ten hold 12%. Material for sequencing was PBMCs. These receptors were obtained from a man aged 18 to 30 in good health and CMV-seropositive. Both conserved end residues are part of each CDR3. The D gene is left open where the match is weak. Some rows have no size entry. The others give once, few or many, or a class for an expanded clone.

V gene: TRBV6-5; J gene: TRBJ1-5; CDR3 length: 13; clone size: .; D gene: .; CDR3 protein: CASSYRVYQPQHF; CDR3 DNA: TGTGCCAGCAGTTACAGGGTTTATCAGCCCCAGCATTTT
V gene: TRBV6-5; J gene: TRBJ1-2; CDR3 length: 13; clone size: .; D gene: .; CDR3 protein: CASSYRSNYGYTF; CDR3 DNA: TGTGCCAGCAGTTATAGGAGTAACTATGGCTACACCTTC
V gene: TRBV27; J gene: TRBJ2-1; CDR3 length: 14; clone size: .; D gene: TRBD2; CDR3 protein: CASSLGLGYNEQFF; CDR3 DNA: TGTGCCAGCAGTTTGGGACTAGGGTACAATGAGCAGTTCTTC
V gene: TRBV19; J gene: TRBJ1-5; CDR3 length: 15; clone size: .; D gene: TRBD1; CDR3 protein: CASSIGSRGQQPQHF; CDR3 DNA: TGTGCCAGTAGTATAGGCAGCAGGGGGCAGCAGCCCCAGCATTTT
V gene: TRBV4-1; J gene: TRBJ2-3; CDR3 length: 16; clone size: .; D gene: .; CDR3 protein: CASSQVGLLSTDTQYF; CDR3 DNA: TGCGCCAGCAGCCAAGTGGGACTTCTTAGCACAGATACGCAGTATTTT
V gene: TRBV30; J gene: TRBJ1-2; CDR3 length: 13; clone size: .; D gene: .; CDR3 protein: CAWSDVRGHGYTF; CDR3 DNA: TGTGCCTGGAGTGACGTCAGGGGACATGGCTACACCTTC
V gene: TRBV30; J gene: TRBJ1-2; CDR3 length: 12; clone size: .; D gene: TRBD1; CDR3 protein: CAWNDRVGGYTF; CDR3 DNA: TGTGCCTGGAACGACAGGGTCGGGGGCTACACCTTC
V gene: TRBV5-1; J gene: TRBJ1-2; CDR3 length: 15; clone size: .; D gene: .; CDR3 protein: CASSFGDQATSGYTF; CDR3 DNA: TGCGCCAGCAGCTTCGGGGACCAGGCGACTAGTGGCTACACCTTC
V gene: TRBV29-1; J gene: TRBJ1-3; CDR3 length: 14; clone size: .; D gene: .; CDR3 protein: CSVITGWSGNTIYF; CDR3 DNA: TGCAGCGTAATCACAGGATGGTCTGGAAACACCATATATTTT
V gene: TRBV5-4; J gene: TRBJ2-7; CDR3 length: 13; clone size: .; D gene: TRBD2; CDR3 protein: CASGLAPGYEQYF; CDR3 DNA: TGTGCCAGCGGACTAGCGCCAGGCTACGAGCAGTACTTC
V gene: TRBV5-1; J gene: TRBJ2-7; CDR3 length: 14; clone size: .; D gene: TRBD2; CDR3 protein: CASSPRGSGSEQYF; CDR3 DNA: TGCGCCAGCAGCCCCCGGGGTAGCGGGAGCGAGCAGTACTTC
V gene: TRBV15; J gene: TRBJ2-5; CDR3 length: 17; clone size: .; D gene: .; CDR3 protein: CATSRDSGAETQETQYF; CDR3 DNA: TGTGCCACCAGCAGAGATTCCGGGGCAGAAACCCAAGAGACCCAGTACTTC
V gene: TRBV5-1; J gene: TRBJ2-1; CDR3 length: 14; clone size: .; D gene: TRBD2; CDR3 protein: CASSLVAGHNEQFF; CDR3 DNA: TGCGCCAGCAGCTTGGTAGCGGGGCACAATGAGCAGTTCTTC
V gene: TRBV6-5; J gene: TRBJ1-2; CDR3 length: 12; clone size: .; D gene: .; CDR3 protein: CASRSLSYGYTF; CDR3 DNA: TGTGCCAGCAGATCACTAAGCTATGGCTACACCTTC
V gene: TRBV5-1; J gene: TRBJ2-1; CDR3 length: 17; clone size: .; D gene: TRBD2; CDR3 protein: CASSLDGSGTAYNEQFF; CDR3 DNA: TGCGCCAGCAGCTTGGACGGTAGCGGGACCGCCTACAATGAGCAGTTCTTC
V gene: TRBV25-1; J gene: TRBJ1-1; CDR3 length: 12; clone size: .; D gene: TRBD1; CDR3 protein: CASQGGGTEAFF; CDR3 DNA: TGTGCCAGCCAGGGGGGGGGCACTGAAGCTTTCTTT
V gene: TRBV5-1; J gene: TRBJ2-1; CDR3 length: 17; clone size: few; D gene: TRBD2; CDR3 protein: CASSLGTGLAGFIEQFF; CDR3 DNA: TGCGCCAGCAGCTTGGGCACTGGGCTAGCGGGATTTATTGAGCAGTTCTTC
V gene: TRBV5-1; J gene: TRBJ2-7; CDR3 length: 14; clone size: .; D gene: .; CDR3 protein: CASSFGTAPYEQYF; CDR3 DNA: TGCGCCAGCAGCTTCGGGACGGCCCCCTACGAGCAGTACTTC
V gene: TRBV7-9; J gene: TRBJ2-2; CDR3 length: 12; clone size: few; D gene: .; CDR3 protein: CASSFEGGELFF; CDR3 DNA: TGTGCCAGCAGCTTCGAAGGAGGGGAGCTGTTTTTT
V gene: TRBV7-2; J gene: TRBJ2-2; CDR3 length: 14; clone size: .; D gene: .; CDR3 protein: CASRTRSYTGELFF; CDR3 DNA: TGTGCCAGCAGGACTAGATCCTATACCGGGGAGCTGTTTTTT
V gene: TRBV30; J gene: TRBJ1-5; CDR3 length: 13; clone size: .; D gene: .; CDR3 protein: CAWSSDSNQPQHF; CDR3 DNA: TGTGCCTGGAGCTCGGATAGCAATCAGCCCCAGCATTTT
V gene: TRBV27; J gene: TRBJ2-3; CDR3 length: 16; clone size: .; D gene: .; CDR3 protein: CASSRAGRRGTDTQYF; CDR3 DNA: TGTGCCAGCAGTCGTGCAGGGCGGAGGGGCACAGATACGCAGTATTTT
V gene: TRBV15; J gene: TRBJ1-1; CDR3 length: 17; clone size: .; D gene: .; CDR3 protein: CATSRDYDRAANTEAFF; CDR3 DNA: TGTGCCACCAGCAGAGATTATGATCGGGCAGCAAACACTGAAGCTTTCTTT
V gene: TRBV25-1; J gene: TRBJ2-1; CDR3 length: 15; clone size: .; D gene: .; CDR3 protein: CASGGGGRSYNEQFF; CDR3 DNA: TGTGCCAGCGGGGGAGGGGGCCGTTCCTACAATGAGCAGTTCTTC
V gene: TRBV28; J gene: TRBJ2-4; CDR3 length: 16; clone size: .; D gene: TRBD2; CDR3 protein: CASRPGLAGRQNIQYF; CDR3 DNA: TGTGCCAGCAGGCCGGGACTAGCGGGAAGGCAAAACATTCAGTACTTC
V gene: TRBV5-1; J gene: TRBJ2-1; CDR3 length: 12; clone size: .; D gene: .; CDR3 protein: CASSLVDNEQFF; CDR3 DNA: TGCGCCAGCAGCTTGGTAGACAATGAGCAGTTCTTC
V gene: TRBV29-1; J gene: TRBJ2-5; CDR3 length: 12; clone size: .; D gene: .; CDR3 protein: CSAEGGQETQYF; CDR3 DNA: TGCAGCGCTGAGGGGGGCCAAGAGACCCAGTACTTC